Below are 9 T cell receptor beta chains sequenced from a single sample in a study of cytomegalovirus exposure and HLA in healthy donors. It was with 60 Vbeta and 13 Jbeta primers that the PCR ran. The assay was immunoSEQ multiplex PCR, and TCRdb's table has in-frame clones only and misses some. The sample consists of 100,000 or so clones, around 84% of them appearing once. Material for sequencing was PBMCs. Receptors were obtained from a woman aged 35 to 49 in good health and CMV-seropositive.

CDR3 nucleotide sequence: TGTGCCAGCAGGAAGGTCCGGACAGCAGTTGAAAAACTGTTTTTT. This translates into CASRKVRTAVEKLFF. This rearrangement joins TRBV21-1 to TRBJ1-4; the table's TRBD1 call for D was not verified on the DNA. TRBV21-1 is tagged as a pseudogene. This CDR3 has 15 amino acids.

The V gene is TRBV9, the J gene TRBJ2-1; TRBD2 aligns across 13 bases. Germline CDR1 and CDR2: SGDLS and YYNGEE. The CDR3 has 14 amino acids. V shed 3 bases, J shed 7 bases, and the junction held 1 base outside the gene matches. The CDR3 DNA follows: TGTGCCAGCAGCGGGACTAGCGGGAGTAATGAGCAGTTCTTC. This encodes CASSGTSGSNEQFF.

With regard to this clone: Since the CDR3 does not end with the conserved phenylalanine or tryptophan, this likely comes from a read error. V is TRBV7-2 and J is TRBJ1-5; 11 bases fit TRBD1. Trimming took 5 bases from V and 5 from J; bases not matched to a gene: 2. Looked up from germline, CDR1 is SGHTA and CDR2 is FQGNSA. The CDR3 totals 14 residues. The CDR3 nucleotides read TGTGCCAGCAGCACGGGACAGGGGGATCAGCCCCAGCATCTT. Translated: CASSTGQGDQPQHL.

The genes are TRBV27 and TRBJ1-1; TRBD1 aligns across 7 bases. With V trimmed by 5 bases and J by 2 bases, 17 bases remained unmatched. The CDR3 contains 18 residues. In germline, CDR1 is MNHEY, CDR2 SMNVEV (reference sequence). CDR3 sequence (DNA): TGTGCCAGCAGTCCCACCTCGGGCGGGACAGTCATTAACACTGAAGCTTTCTTT. This encodes CASSPTSGGTVINTEAFF.

This chain joins TRBV7-2 and TRBJ2-7, with D unclear. There are 12 residues in the CDR3. Germline values: CDR1 SGHTA, CDR2 FQGNSA. V lost 5 bases, J lost 3 bases, and 8 bases lay in between. The chain's CDR3 is CASSARIYEQYF. The CDR3 nucleotides are TGTGCCAGCAGCGCTAGAATCTACGAGCAGTACTTC.

V usage is TRBV7-8 and J usage is TRBJ2-1, with 10 bases that match TRBD1. CDR3 length: 16 residues. The trim removed 5 bases at V and 5 bases at J, leaving 9 bases unmatched. The V gene's germline CDR1 is SGHVS and CDR2 FQNEAQ. The CDR3 spells CASSTSPGTGDNEQFF. The DNA of the CDR3 is TGTGCCAGCAGCACCAGCCCCGGGACAGGGGACAATGAGCAGTTCTTC.

This clone was seen just once. The gene calls are TRBV5-6 and TRBJ2-7; 9 bases agree with TRBD1. The V gene end was trimmed by 4 bases and the J gene end by 3 bases; junction bases not matched to a gene: 5. The germline CDR1 and CDR2 sequences are SGHDT and YYEEEE. This CDR3 region has 14 residues. The chain's CDR3 is CASSLGTGFYEQYF. DNA for the CDR3: TGTGCCAGCAGCCTCGGGACAGGGTTCTACGAGCAGTACTTC.

The CDR3 here is CASRSSDGYQPQHF. The CDR3 region has the DNA TGTGCCAGCAGATCAAGCGACGGGTATCAGCCCCAGCATTTT. The rearrangement links TRBV7-2 to TRBJ1-5; D remains unclear. Germline assignment: CDR1 SGHTA and CDR2 FQGNSA. V gave up 6 bases and J gave up 5 bases, with 14 bases separating them. This CDR3 is 14 amino acids long. Supplemented by reference TRBV7-2 and TRBJ1-5, the full variable domain reads GAGVSQSPSNKVTEKGKDVELRCDPISGHTALYWYRQSLGQGLEFLIYFQGNSAPDKSGLPSDRFSAERTGGSVSTLTIQRTQQEDSAVYLCASRSSDGYQPQHFGDGTRLSIL.

This chain links TRBV4-3 with TRBJ2-1; tentatively, D is TRBD1 (5 bases). The V gene lost 2 bases and the J gene lost 14 bases, with 19 bases spanning the gap. Germline CDR1 is LGHNA and CDR2 is YSLEER. This CDR3 comprises 14 residues. CDR3 residues: CASSQTQGPGAKFF. CDR3 DNA sequence: TGCGCCAGCAGCCAAACGCAGGGCCCCGGTGCCAAGTTCTTC.